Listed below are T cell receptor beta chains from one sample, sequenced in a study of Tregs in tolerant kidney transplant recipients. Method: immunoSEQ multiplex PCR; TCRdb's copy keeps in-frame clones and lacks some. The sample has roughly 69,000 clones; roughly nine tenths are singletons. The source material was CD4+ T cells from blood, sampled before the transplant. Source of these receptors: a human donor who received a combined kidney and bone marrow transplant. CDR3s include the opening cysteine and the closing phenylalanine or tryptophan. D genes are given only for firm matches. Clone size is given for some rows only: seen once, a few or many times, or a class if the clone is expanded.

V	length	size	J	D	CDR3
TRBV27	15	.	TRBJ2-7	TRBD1	CASSLGTGGRDGQYF
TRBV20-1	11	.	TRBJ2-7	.	CSATGTYEQYF
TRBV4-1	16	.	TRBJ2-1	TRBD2	CASSQPPRTSRGEQFF
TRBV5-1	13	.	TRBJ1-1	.	CASSFGPNTEAFF
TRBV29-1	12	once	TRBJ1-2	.	CSVVGREGGYTF
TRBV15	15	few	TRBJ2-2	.	CATSRGGANTGELFF
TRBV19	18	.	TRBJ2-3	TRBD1	CASSMLHLRAGGTDTQYF
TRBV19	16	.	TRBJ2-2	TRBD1	CASSIIGDRDTRELFF
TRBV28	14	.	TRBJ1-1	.	CASSPPTANTEAFF
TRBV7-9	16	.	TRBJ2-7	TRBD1	CASSYRSRQGYNEQYF
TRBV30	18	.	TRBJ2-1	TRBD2	CAWSDGLAGGLLYNEQFF
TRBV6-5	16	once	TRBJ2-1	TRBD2	CASSSLSGRAGNEQFF
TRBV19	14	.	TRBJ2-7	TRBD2	CASSFQRESYEQYF
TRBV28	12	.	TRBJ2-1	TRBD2	CASSGRSDEQFF
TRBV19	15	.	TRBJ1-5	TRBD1	CASSTGTVSNQPQHF
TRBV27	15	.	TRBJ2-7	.	CASSNHRRLGGEQYF
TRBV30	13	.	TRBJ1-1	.	CAWRGAVNTEAFF
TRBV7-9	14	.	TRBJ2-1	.	CASSVQGFSNEQFF
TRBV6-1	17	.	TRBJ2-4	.	CASSEAMVSGSKNIQYF
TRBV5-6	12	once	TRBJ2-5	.	CASSWSQETQYF
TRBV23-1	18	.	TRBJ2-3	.	CASSQSGTGTHRTDTQYF
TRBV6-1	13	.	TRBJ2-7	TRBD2	CASSGRLAGEQYF
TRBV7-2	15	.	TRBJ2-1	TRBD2	CASSEDGTSWYEQFF
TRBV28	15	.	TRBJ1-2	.	CASSFLEGRDYGYTF
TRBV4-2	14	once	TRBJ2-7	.	CASSHLRRTYEQYF
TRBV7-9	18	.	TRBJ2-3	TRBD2	CASSRGTSGTLGTDTQYF
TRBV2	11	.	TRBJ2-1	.	CASSRFDEQFF
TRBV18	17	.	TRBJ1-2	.	CASSPTTGQGANYGYTF
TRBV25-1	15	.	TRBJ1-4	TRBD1	CASSDQGTGGEKLFF
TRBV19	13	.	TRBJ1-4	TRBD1	CASSISQGALLFF
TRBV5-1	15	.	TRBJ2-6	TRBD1	CASSMTGAGANVLTF
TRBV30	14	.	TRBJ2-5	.	CAYTPLPYQETQYF
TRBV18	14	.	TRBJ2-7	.	CASSLVDRSYEQYF
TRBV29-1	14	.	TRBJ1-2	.	CSGGGAMTNYGYTF
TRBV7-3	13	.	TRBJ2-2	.	CASSIDYTGELFF
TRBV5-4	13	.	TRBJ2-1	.	CASSLRDRNEQFF
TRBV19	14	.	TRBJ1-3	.	CACGRGNSGNTIYF
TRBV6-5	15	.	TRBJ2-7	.	CASSYDRWGTYEQYF
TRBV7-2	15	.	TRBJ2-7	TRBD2	CASSLVRELSYEQYF
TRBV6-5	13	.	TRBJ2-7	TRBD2	CASSPGGLYEQYF
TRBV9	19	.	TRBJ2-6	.	CASSVDGGLGYSGANVLTF
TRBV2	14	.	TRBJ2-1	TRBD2	CASSAGLSYNEQFF
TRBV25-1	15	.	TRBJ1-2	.	CASSEYMASRGGYTF
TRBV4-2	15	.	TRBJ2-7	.	CASSQDLVRLGEQYF
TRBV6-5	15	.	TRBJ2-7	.	CASSYSRVGWYEQYF
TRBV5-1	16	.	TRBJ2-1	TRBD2	CASSFSSGGRWNEQFF
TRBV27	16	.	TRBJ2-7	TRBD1	CASSLSPGQGANEQYF
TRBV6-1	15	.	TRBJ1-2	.	CASSVTHGTNYGYTF
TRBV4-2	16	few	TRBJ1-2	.	CASSQDESNGGYGYTF
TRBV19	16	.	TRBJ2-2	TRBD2	CASSIMAGVVTGELFF
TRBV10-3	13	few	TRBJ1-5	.	CAISGFQGQPQHF
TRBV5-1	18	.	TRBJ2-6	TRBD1	CASSFSGQGSSGANVLTF